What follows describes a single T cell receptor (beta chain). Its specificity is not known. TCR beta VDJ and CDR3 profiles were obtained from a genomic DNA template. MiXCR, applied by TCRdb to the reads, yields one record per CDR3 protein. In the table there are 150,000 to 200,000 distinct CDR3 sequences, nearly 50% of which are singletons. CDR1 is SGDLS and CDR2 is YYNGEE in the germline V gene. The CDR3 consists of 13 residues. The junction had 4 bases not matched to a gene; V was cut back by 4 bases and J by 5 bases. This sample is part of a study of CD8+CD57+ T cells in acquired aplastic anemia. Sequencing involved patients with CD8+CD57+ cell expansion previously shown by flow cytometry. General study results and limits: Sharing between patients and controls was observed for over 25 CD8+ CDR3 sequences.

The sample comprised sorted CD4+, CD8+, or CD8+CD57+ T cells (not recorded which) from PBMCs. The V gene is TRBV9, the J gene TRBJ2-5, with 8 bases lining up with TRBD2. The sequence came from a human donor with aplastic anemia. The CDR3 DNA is TGTGCCAGCAGCCACAGCGGGGGTGAGACCCAGTACTTC. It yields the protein CASSHSGGETQYF.